This TCR beta chain was profiled in a study of cytomegalovirus exposure and HLA in healthy donors. Study outcomes and limitations: Within an earlier analysis, most TCR beta V segments proved productive either about 87% or about 30% of the time. In a later analysis, TCR beta V- and J-gene trimming showed a link to a missense DCLRE1C variant. Confirmation in vitro established that a few CMV-associated chains were specific for CMV antigens.

PCR employed 60 Vbeta and 13 Jbeta primers. Sequencing used immunoSEQ multiplex PCR; TCRdb keeps in-frame clones, though not all of them. The sample has some 150,000 clones; about 82% are singletons. Details on this clone: The antigen remains unidentified.

The CDR3 is made up of 14 amino acids. Germline assignment: CDR1 SGHAT and CDR2 FQNNGV. Trimming left V 3 bases short and J 11 bases short, with 19 bases between. This chain uses TRBV11-2 with TRBJ1-1, with no clear D. The sample taken for sequencing was PBMCs. This receptor was taken from a female donor in good health and CMV-seronegative. The CDR3 nucleotides read TGTGCCAGCAGCTTCCAGTCCGTAGCCCCCACTGCTTTCTTT. It specifies CASSFQSVAPTAFF.